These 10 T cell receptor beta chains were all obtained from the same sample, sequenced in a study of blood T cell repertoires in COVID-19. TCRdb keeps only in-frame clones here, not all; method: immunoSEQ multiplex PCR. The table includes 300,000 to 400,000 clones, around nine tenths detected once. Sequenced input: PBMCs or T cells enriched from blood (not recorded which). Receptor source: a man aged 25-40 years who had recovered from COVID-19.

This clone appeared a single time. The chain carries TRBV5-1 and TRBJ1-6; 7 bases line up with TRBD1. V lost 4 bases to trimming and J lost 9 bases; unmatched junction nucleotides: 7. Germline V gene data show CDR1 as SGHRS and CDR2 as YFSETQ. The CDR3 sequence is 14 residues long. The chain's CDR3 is CASSQDRVSSPLHF. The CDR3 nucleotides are TGCGCCAGCAGCCAAGACAGGGTGAGTTCACCCCTCCACTTT.

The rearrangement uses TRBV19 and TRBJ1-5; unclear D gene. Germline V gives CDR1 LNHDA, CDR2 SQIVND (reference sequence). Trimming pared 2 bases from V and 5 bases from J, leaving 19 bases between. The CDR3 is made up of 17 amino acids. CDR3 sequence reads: CASSIFGVGGWDQPQHF. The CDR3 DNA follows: TGTGCCAGTAGTATATTCGGAGTAGGTGGGTGGGATCAGCCCCAGCATTTT.

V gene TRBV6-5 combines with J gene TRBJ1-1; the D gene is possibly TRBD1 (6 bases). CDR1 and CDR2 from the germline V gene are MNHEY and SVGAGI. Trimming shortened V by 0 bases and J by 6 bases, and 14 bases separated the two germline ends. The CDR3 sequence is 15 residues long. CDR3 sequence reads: CASSYSAGARAEAFF. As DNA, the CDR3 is TGTGCCAGCAGTTACTCGGCGGGGGCTAGGGCTGAAGCTTTCTTT.

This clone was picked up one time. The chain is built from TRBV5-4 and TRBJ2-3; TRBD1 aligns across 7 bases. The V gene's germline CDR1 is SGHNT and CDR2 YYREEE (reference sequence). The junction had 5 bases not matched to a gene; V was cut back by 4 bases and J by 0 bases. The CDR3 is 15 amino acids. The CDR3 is CASSPDRKSTDTQYF. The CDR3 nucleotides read TGTGCCAGCAGCCCGGACAGGAAAAGCACAGATACGCAGTATTTT.

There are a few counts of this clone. The CDR3 reads CASSLGTSGTDTQYF. CDR3 coding DNA: TGTGCCAGCAGTCTTGGGACTAGCGGCACAGATACGCAGTATTTT. The chain couples TRBV6-4 to TRBJ2-3; TRBD2 agrees at 10 bases. With 5 bases clipped from V and 1 base from J, the junction kept 3 bases outside the gene matches. The V gene's germline CDR1 is MRHNA and CDR2 SNTAGT. This CDR3 is 15 amino acids long.

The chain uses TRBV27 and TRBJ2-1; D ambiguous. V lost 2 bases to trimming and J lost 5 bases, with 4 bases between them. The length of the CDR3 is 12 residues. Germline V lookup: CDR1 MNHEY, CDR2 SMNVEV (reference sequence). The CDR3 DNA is TGTGCCAGCAGTTTAGAGAACAATGAGCAGTTCTTC. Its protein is CASSLENNEQFF.

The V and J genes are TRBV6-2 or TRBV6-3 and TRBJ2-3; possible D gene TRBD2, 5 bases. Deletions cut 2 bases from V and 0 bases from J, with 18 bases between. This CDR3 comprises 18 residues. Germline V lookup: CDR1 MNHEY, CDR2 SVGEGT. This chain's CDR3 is CASSYPTDGLPSTDTQYF. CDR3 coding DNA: TGTGCCAGCAGTTACCCAACCGACGGACTGCCTAGCACAGATACGCAGTATTTT.

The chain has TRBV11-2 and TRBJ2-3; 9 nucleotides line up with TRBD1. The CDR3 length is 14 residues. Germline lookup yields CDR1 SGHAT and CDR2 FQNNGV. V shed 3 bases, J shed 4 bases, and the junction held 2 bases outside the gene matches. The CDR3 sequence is CASSLDRGSDTQYF. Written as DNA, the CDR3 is TGTGCCAGCAGCTTGGACAGGGGTTCAGATACGCAGTATTTT.

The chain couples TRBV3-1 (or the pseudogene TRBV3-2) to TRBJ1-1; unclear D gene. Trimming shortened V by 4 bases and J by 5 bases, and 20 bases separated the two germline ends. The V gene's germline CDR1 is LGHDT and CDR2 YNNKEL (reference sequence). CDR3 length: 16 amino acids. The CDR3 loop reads CASSLFRSSPGTEAFF. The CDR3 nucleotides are TGTGCCAGCAGCCTCTTCAGGAGCTCCCCGGGGACTGAAGCTTTCTTT.

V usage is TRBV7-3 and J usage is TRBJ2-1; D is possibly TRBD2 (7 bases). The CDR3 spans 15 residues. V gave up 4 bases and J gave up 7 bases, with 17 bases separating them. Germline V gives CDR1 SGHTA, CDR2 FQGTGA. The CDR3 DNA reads TGTGCCAGCAGCTACGAAGTGGGGGGGCTAAATGAGCAGTTCTTC. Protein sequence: CASSYEVGGLNEQFF.